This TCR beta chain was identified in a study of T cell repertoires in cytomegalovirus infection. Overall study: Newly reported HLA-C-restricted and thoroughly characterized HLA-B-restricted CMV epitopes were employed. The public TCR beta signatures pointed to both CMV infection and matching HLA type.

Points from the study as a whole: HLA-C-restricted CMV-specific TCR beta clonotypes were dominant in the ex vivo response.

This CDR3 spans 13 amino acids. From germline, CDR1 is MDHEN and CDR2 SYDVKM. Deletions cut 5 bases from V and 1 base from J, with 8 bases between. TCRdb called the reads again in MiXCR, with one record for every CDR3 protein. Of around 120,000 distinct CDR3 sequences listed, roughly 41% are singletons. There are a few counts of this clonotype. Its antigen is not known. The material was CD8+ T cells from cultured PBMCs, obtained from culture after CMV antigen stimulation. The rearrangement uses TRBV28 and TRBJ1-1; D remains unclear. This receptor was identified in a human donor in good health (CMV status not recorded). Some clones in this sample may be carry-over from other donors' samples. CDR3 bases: TGTGCCAGCAGTCCTCCAGCGAACACTGAAGCTTTCTTT. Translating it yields CASSPPANTEAFF. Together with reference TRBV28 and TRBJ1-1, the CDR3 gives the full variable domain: DVKVTQSSRYLVKRTGEKVFLECVQDMDHENMFWYRQDPGLGLRLIYFSYDVKMKEKGDIPEGYSVSREKKERFSLILESASTNQTSMYLCASSPPANTEAFFGQGTRLTVV.